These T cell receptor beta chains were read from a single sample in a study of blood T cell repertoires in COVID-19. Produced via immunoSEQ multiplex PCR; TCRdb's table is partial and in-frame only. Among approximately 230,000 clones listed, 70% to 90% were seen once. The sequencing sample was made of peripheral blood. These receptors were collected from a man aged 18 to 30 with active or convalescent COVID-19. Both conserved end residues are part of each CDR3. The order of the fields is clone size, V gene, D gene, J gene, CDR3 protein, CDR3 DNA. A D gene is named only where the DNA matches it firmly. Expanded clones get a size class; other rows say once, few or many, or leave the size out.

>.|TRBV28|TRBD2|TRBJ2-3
CASSRQAAGFTDTQYF
TGTGCCAGCAGTCGGCAGGCAGCGGGGTTCACAGATACGCAGTATTTT
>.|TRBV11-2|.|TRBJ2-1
CASSLGPGLDVYNEQFF
TGTGCCAGCAGCTTAGGGCCGGGTTTAGACGTCTACAATGAGCAGTTCTTC
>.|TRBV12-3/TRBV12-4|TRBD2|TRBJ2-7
CASGSGGEQYF
TGTGCCAGTGGTTCCGGGGGGGAGCAGTACTTC
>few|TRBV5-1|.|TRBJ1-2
CASSANRAVNGYTF
TGCGCCAGCAGCGCGAACAGAGCGGTTAATGGCTACACCTTC
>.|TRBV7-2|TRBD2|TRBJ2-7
CASSLGLASFYEQYF
TGTGCCAGCAGCTTGGGACTAGCTTCTTTCTACGAGCAGTACTTC
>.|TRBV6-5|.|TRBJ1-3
CASHGGDGNTIYF
TGTGCCAGCCACGGGGGGGATGGAAACACCATATATTTT
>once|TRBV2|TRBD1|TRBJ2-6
CASSDRAGANVLTF
TGTGCCAGCAGCGACAGGGCTGGGGCCAACGTCCTGACTTTC
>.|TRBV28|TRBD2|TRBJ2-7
CASSLPGLAGIRDYEQYF
TGTGCCAGCAGTCTGCCCGGACTAGCGGGGATAAGAGACTACGAGCAGTACTTC
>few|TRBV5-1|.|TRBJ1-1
CASSLPGNTEAFF
TGCGCCAGCAGCTTACCGGGGAACACTGAAGCTTTCTTT
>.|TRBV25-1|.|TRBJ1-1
CASSEYGYGEAFF
TGTGCCAGCAGTGAATACGGTTATGGTGAAGCTTTCTTT
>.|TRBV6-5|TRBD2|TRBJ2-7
CASSYGAGASYEQYF
TGTGCCAGCAGTTATGGAGCGGGGGCCTCCTACGAGCAGTACTTC
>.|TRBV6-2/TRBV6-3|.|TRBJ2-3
CASSYHFDTQYF
TGTGCCAGCAGTTACCACTTCGATACGCAGTATTTT
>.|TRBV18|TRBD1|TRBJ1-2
CASSPTGETGYTF
TGTGCCAGCTCACCGACAGGGGAAACCGGCTACACCTTC
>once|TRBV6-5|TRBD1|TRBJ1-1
CASSKTGPASGAFF
TGTGCCAGCAGTAAGACAGGGCCCGCTAGTGGAGCTTTCTTT
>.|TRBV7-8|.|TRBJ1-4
CASSPYTRGYREKLFF
TGTGCCAGCAGCCCCTACACGCGGGGGTATCGTGAAAAACTGTTTTTT
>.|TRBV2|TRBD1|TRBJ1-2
CASSEGQGANYGYTF
TGTGCCAGCAGTGAAGGACAGGGCGCGAACTATGGCTACACCTTC
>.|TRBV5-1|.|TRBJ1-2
CASSPLLGEANYGYTF
TGCGCCAGCAGCCCACTGTTGGGGGAGGCTAACTATGGCTACACCTTC
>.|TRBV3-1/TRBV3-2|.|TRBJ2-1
CASGKNGLEQFF
TGTGCCAGCGGCAAAAACGGACTGGAGCAGTTCTTC
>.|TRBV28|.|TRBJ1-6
CASSFPLGEGPYNSPLHF
TGTGCCAGCAGTTTCCCTCTAGGGGAGGGCCCCTATAATTCACCCCTCCACTTT
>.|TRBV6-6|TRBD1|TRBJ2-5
CASSYRDSQETQYF
TGTGCCAGCAGTTACCGGGACAGTCAAGAGACCCAGTACTTC
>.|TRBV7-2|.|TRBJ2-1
CASSPLTRSDEINEQFF
TGTGCCAGCAGCCCCTTGACTCGTAGCGACGAGATCAATGAGCAGTTCTTC
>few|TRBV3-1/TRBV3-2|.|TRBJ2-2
CASSQGSGTGELFF
TGTGCCAGCAGCCAAGGATCAGGGACCGGGGAGCTGTTTTTT
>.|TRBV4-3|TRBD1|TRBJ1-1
CASSQGHLQGQGAVPEAFF
TGCGCCAGCAGCCAAGGTCACCTTCAGGGACAGGGGGCCGTGCCTGAAGCTTTCTTT
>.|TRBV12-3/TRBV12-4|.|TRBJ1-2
CASSLGQNYGYTF
TGTGCCAGCAGTTTAGGACAGAATTATGGCTACACCTTC
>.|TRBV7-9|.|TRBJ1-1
CASSFRQGPGGEAFF
TGTGCCAGCAGCTTTCGTCAGGGTCCGGGGGGCGAAGCTTTCTTT
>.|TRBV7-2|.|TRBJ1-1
CASSLNRNTEAFF
TGTGCCAGCAGCTTGAACAGAAACACTGAAGCTTTCTTT
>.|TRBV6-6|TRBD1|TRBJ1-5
CASSRTGNSNQPQHF
TGTGCCAGCAGTAGGACAGGGAATAGCAATCAGCCCCAGCATTTT
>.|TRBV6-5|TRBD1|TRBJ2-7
CASSYGRQGVYEQYF
TGTGCCAGCAGTTACGGAAGACAGGGTGTCTACGAGCAGTACTTC
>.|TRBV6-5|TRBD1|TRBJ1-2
CASSYSPGDRNYGYTF
TGTGCCAGCAGTTACTCGCCAGGGGACAGGAACTATGGCTACACCTTC
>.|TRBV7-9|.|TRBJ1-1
CASSSDGRAFF
TGTGCCAGCAGCTCCGACGGCAGGGCTTTCTTT
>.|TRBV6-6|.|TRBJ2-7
CASSYPRRGDYEQYF
TGTGCCAGCAGTTACCCCCGGCGGGGTGACTACGAGCAGTACTTC
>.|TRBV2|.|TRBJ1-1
CASPGRNTEAFF
TGTGCCAGTCCAGGGCGAAACACTGAAGCTTTCTTT
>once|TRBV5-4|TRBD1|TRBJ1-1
CASKRDRGLNTEAFF
TGTGCCAGCAAGCGGGACAGGGGCCTGAACACTGAAGCTTTCTTT